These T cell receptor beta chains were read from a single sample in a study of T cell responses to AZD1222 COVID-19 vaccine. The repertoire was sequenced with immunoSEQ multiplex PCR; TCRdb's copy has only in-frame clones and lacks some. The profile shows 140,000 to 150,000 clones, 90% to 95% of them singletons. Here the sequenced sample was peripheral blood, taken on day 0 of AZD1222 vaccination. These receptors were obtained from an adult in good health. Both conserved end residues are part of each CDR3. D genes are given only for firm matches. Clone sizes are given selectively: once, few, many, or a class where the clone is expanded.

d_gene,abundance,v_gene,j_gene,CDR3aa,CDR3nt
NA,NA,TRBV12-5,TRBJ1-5,CASGLVRGGAGTNQPQHF,TGTGCTAGTGGTTTGGTAAGGGGGGGGGCCGGTACCAATCAGCCCCAGCATTTT
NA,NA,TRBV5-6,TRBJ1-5,CASSAKFGTPNQPQHF,TGTGCCAGCAGCGCAAAGTTTGGAACACCTAATCAGCCCCAGCATTTT
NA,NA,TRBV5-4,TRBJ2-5,CASSFEGRLETQYF,TGTGCCAGCAGCTTCGAGGGTAGGCTAGAGACCCAGTACTTC
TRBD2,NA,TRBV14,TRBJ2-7,CASSQTAGGTYEQYF,TGTGCCAGCAGCCAAACAGCGGGAGGTACCTACGAGCAGTACTTC
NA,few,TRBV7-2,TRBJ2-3,CASSLDRPVATDTQYF,TGTGCCAGCAGCTTAGATCGTCCGGTGGCCACAGATACGCAGTATTTT
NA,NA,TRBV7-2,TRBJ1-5,CASSLGVAQPQHF,TGTGCCAGCAGCTTAGGGGTGGCTCAGCCCCAGCATTTT
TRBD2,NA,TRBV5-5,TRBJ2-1,CASSQLRAGGVDEQFF,TGTGCCAGCAGCCAACTAAGAGCGGGAGGGGTCGATGAGCAGTTCTTC
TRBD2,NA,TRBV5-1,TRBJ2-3,CASSLGAGGPSTDTQYF,TGCGCCAGCAGCTTGGGGGCGGGAGGGCCGAGCACAGATACGCAGTATTTT
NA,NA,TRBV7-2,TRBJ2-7,CASSLRRVGYEQYF,TGTGCCAGCAGCTTAAGGAGGGTGGGCTACGAGCAGTACTTC
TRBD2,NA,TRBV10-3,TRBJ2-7,CAISSGTQDYEREGSYEQYF,TGTGCCATCAGTTCCGGGACACAAGATTACGAACGGGAGGGCTCCTACGAGCAGTACTTC
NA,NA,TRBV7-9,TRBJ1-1,CASSRGPPNTEAFF,TGTGCCAGCAGCCGCGGACCGCCGAACACTGAAGCTTTCTTT
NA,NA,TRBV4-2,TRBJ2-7,CASSPLDAYEQYF,TGTGCCAGCAGCCCTCTAGATGCCTACGAGCAGTACTTC
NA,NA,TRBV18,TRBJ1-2,CASSLREEGGYTF,TGTGCCAGCTCACTCAGGGAGGAGGGTGGCTACACCTTC
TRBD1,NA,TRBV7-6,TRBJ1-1,CASSLRTGGTEAFF,TGTGCCAGCAGCTTAAGGACAGGGGGCACTGAAGCTTTCTTT
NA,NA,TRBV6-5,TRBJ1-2,CASRIGSYGYTF,TGTGCCAGCCGAATCGGAAGCTATGGCTACACCTTC
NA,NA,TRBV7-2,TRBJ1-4,CASSLGGAATNEKLFF,TGTGCCAGCAGCTTAGGAGGGGCTGCAACTAATGAAAAACTGTTTTTT
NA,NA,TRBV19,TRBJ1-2,CASRNHGGLYGYTF,TGTGCCAGCCGTAACCACGGGGGTTTATATGGCTACACCTTC
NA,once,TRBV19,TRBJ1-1,CASSRGRARDEAFF,TGTGCCAGTAGTAGGGGCAGGGCGAGAGATGAGGCTTTCTTT
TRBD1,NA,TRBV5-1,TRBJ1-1,CASSFKGQHTEAFF,TGCGCCAGCAGCTTTAAGGGACAGCACACTGAAGCTTTCTTT
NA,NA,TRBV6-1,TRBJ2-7,CASSEALPGSGYEQYF,TGTGCCAGCAGTGAAGCGCTTCCGGGTAGCGGATACGAGCAGTACTTC
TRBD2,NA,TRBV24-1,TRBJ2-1,CATSHGGGYNEQFF,TGTGCCACCAGCCACGGGGGGGGTTACAATGAGCAGTTCTTC
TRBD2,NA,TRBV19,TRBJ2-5,CASRQGLAGGPKTQYF,TGTGCCAGTAGGCAGGGACTAGCGGGAGGACCCAAGACCCAGTACTTC
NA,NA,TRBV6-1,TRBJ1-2,CASSDGANYGYTF,TGTGCCAGCAGTGACGGAGCTAACTATGGCTACACCTTC
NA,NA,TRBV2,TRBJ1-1,CASRGGTEAFF,TGTGCCAGCAGAGGCGGCACTGAAGCTTTCTTT
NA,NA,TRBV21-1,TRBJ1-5,CASSKSRPGVQPQHF,TGTGCCAGCAGCAAATCCCGTCCAGGGGTTCAGCCCCAGCATTTT
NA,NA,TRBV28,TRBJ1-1,CAISRNLAVSTEAFF,TGTGCCATCTCCCGTAATTTGGCGGTGAGCACTGAAGCTTTCTTT
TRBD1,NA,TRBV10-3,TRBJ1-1,CAISETGGNTEAFF,TGTGCCATCAGTGAGACAGGGGGTAACACTGAAGCTTTCTTT
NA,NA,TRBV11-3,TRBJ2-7,CASSLVAQGSYEQYF,TGTGCCAGCAGCTTAGTCGCTCAGGGGTCCTACGAGCAGTACTTC
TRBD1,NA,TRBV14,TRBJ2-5,CASSLNLAGTGEAQYF,TGTGCCAGCAGCCTGAACCTTGCCGGGACAGGGGAGGCCCAGTACTTC
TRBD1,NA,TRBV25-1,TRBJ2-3,CASSGRDRGRKADTQYF,TGTGCCAGCAGTGGTCGGGACAGGGGGCGGAAGGCAGATACGCAGTATTTT
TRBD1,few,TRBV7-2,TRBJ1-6,CASSWPKYRGDGSPLHF,TGTGCCAGCAGCTGGCCAAAGTACAGGGGGGATGGTTCACCCCTCCACTTT
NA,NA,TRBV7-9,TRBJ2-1,CASSLIAAGEFF,TGTGCCAGCAGCTTAATCGCGGCCGGAGAGTTCTTC
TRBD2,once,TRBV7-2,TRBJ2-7,CASSLDPSGSYEQYF,TGTGCCAGCAGCTTGGACCCTAGCGGGAGCTACGAGCAGTACTTC